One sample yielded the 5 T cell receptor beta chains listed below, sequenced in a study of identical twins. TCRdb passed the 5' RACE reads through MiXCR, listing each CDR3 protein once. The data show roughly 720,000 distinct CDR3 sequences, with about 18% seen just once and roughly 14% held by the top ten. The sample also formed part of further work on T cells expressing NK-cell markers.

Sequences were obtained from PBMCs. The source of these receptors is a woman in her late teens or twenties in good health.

This CDR3 reads CSAPREGEGTEAFF. CDR3 coding DNA: TGCAGCGCCCCCCGGGAAGGCGAAGGGACTGAAGCTTTCTTT. The chain recombines TRBV29-1 with TRBJ1-1; D call uncertain. Germline V gene lookup returns CDR1 SQVTM and CDR2 ANQGSEA. This CDR3 is 14 amino acids long. V was clipped by 7 bases and J by 5 bases, with 20 bases between them.

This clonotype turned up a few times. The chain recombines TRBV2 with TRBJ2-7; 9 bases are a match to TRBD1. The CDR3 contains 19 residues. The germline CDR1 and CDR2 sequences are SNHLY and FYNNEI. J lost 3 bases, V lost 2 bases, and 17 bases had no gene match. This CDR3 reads CASSELKTPGTGYRYEQYF. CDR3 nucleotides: TGTGCCAGCAGTGAACTGAAGACTCCCGGGACAGGGTATCGCTACGAGCAGTACTTC.

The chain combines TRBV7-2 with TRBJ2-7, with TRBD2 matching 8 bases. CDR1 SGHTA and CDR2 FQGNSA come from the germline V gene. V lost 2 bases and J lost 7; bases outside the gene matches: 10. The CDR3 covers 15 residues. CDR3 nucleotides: TGTGCCAGCAGCTTACACGGGAGGGCGGTCGGAGAGCAGTACTTC. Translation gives CASSLHGRAVGEQYF.

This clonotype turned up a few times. The DNA for the CDR3 is TGTGCCAGCAGCCCATGGGGGCTTGAAGCCAAAAACATTCAGTACTTC. Amino acid sequence: CASSPWGLEAKNIQYF. J is TRBJ2-4 and V is TRBV9; D possibly corresponds to TRBD1 (6 bases). The CDR3 covers 16 residues. The germline V gene has CDR1 SGDLS and CDR2 YYNGEE. Trimming took 4 bases from V and 0 from J, leaving 14 bases between them.

CDR3 DNA sequence: TGTGCCAGCAGCGTAGTTAGCGGGGTTAGCACAGATACGCAGTATTTT. Its protein product is CASSVVSGVSTDTQYF. The J gene is TRBJ2-3, the V gene TRBV9; 8 bases are a match to TRBD2. In germline, CDR1 is SGDLS, CDR2 YYNGEE. This CDR3 is built from 16 residues. V shed 0 bases, J shed 0 bases, and the junction held 3 bases outside the gene matches.